This passage covers 10 T cell receptor beta chains from one sample sequenced in a study of blood T cell repertoires in COVID-19. Sequenced by immunoSEQ multiplex PCR; TCRdb stores in-frame clones only, minus some. The sample includes 380,000 or so clones, 80% to 90% seen only once; the top ten take approximately 1.2%. The sequenced material came from peripheral blood. Every receptor here comes from a man aged 40-50 years with acute or convalescent COVID-19.

This chain joins TRBV13 and TRBJ1-6, with D unresolved. V lost 2 bases, J lost 14 bases, and 13 bases lay in between. CDR3 length: 13 residues. Germline V gene sequence: CDR1 PRHDT, CDR2 FYEKMQ (reference sequence). The CDR3 DNA follows: TGTGCCAGCAGCTTAAAAGCGGTTACGACCCTCCACTTT. Amino acids: CASSLKAVTTLHF.

This sequence joins TRBV6-5 and TRBJ2-1; 13 bases line up with TRBD2. Germline V gene lookup returns CDR1 MNHEY and CDR2 SVGAGI. V shed 8 bases, J shed 8 bases, and the junction held 6 bases outside the gene matches. The CDR3 sequence is 14 residues long. The DNA for the CDR3 is TGTGCCAGCGGAAGGACTAGCGGGAGTGATGAGCAGTTCTTC. This encodes CASGRTSGSDEQFF.

The chain couples TRBV27 to TRBJ1-2; no clear D. Per the germline V gene, CDR1 is MNHEY and CDR2 is SMNVEV (reference sequence). The CDR3 runs to 15 residues. V lost 1 base and J lost 0, with 9 bases in between. As DNA, the CDR3 is TGTGCCAGCAGTTTATATGGAGGAGCTAACTATGGCTACACCTTC. It codes for CASSLYGGANYGYTF.

J is TRBJ2-3 and V is TRBV6-5; 10 nucleotides line up with TRBD2. The length of the CDR3 is 16 residues. Trimming removed 0 bases from V and 0 bases from J; junction bases left unmatched: 0. Germline CDR1 reads MNHEY; CDR2 reads SVGAGI. CDR3 nucleotides: TGTGCCAGCAGTTACTCGACTAGCGGGAGCACAGATACGCAGTATTTT. Encoded protein: CASSYSTSGSTDTQYF.

This chain links TRBV28 with TRBJ1-2, with TRBD1 matching 7 bases. Germline V gene data show CDR1 as MDHEN and CDR2 as SYDVKM. The CDR3 covers 15 residues. The ends lost 1 base at V and 7 bases at J; junction bases unmatched: 9. The CDR3 loop is CASSLFLDRRSGYTF. The DNA for the CDR3 is TGTGCCAGCAGTTTATTCCTGGACAGGAGAAGTGGCTACACCTTC.

This chain joins TRBV9 and TRBJ2-2, with D hard to call. V gave up 4 bases and J gave up 4 bases, with 14 bases separating them. Germline V gene sequence: CDR1 SGDLS, CDR2 YYNGEE. The CDR3 runs to 15 residues. DNA for the CDR3: TGTGCCAGCAGCAGTTTTAGCAGTTCCACCGGGGAGCTGTTTTTT. Translation: CASSSFSSSTGELFF.

This chain joins TRBV7-3 and TRBJ1-2; 11 nucleotides align to TRBD1. CDR1 is SGHTA, CDR2 FQGTGA, per germline. CDR3 length: 13 residues. The J segment lost 6 bases and the V segment lost 5 bases, leaving 2 bases of the junction unmatched. The CDR3 DNA reads as TGTGCCAGCAGCCGGGACAGGGGGGATGGCTACACCTTC. Residues: CASSRDRGDGYTF.

The rearrangement uses TRBV6-5 and TRBJ2-1; TRBD2 agrees at 9 bases. Germline values: CDR1 MNHEY, CDR2 SVGAGI. V dropped 2 bases and J dropped 10; count of bases not matched to a gene: 12. The CDR3 length is 16 residues. The CDR3, as DNA: TGTGCCAGCAGTTACCTAGGGCTAGCGGGGAGGACGGAGCAGTTCTTC. This translates into CASSYLGLAGRTEQFF.

This chain joins TRBV14 and TRBJ1-3; D remains unclear. With 1 base removed from V and 7 bases from J, the gap between germline ends came to 5 bases. The CDR3 covers 12 residues. The germline V gene has CDR1 SGHDN and CDR2 FVKESK. CDR3 region: CASSQVVNTIYF. The CDR3 DNA reads TGTGCCAGCAGCCAAGTCGTTAACACCATATATTTT.

The V gene is TRBV28, the J gene TRBJ1-1; no clear D gene. Trimming shortened V by 5 bases and J by 0 bases, and 10 bases separated the two germline ends. Looked up from germline, CDR1 is MDHEN and CDR2 is SYDVKM. This CDR3 has 14 amino acids. CDR3 bases: TGTGCCAGCAGTCCCCAACAGCTGAACACTGAAGCTTTCTTT. Its translation is CASSPQQLNTEAFF.